The present entry profiles one T cell receptor (beta chain) with its context. This receptor's antigen is unknown. Base qualities were left out, and no much larger clone turns up one base away. The immunoSEQ assay was applied to genomic DNA to generate the TCR beta chain sequences. In the source study's methods: CDR3 sequences not starting with the conserved framework cysteine at position 104 were manually removed. To get clonality, the normalized Shannon's Diversity Index was subtracted from one, giving values from 0 (maximal diversity) to 1 (oligoclonal). Chi-squared comparison-of-proportions tests were used to check whether the frequency of the same CDR3 differed between samples, for example brain versus blood. Public clonotypes were identified by searching immuneACCESS, and similarity to known antiviral clonotypes was assessed with the VDJdb browser. Here the immuneACCESS table is served through TCRdb, limited to in-frame sequences with V and J called. Missing clones are a known gap in these copies; in checked studies unresolved V genes cover under half, and the rest lacks a known reason. That table furnishes V, J and clone size, whereas the DNA furnished D and trimming. Here the sample has a few hundred thousand clones; over 90% occur a single time. The ten largest clones take up 5.7% of the sample.

This sample was included in a study of brain T cells in children with intractable seizures (dated by TCRdb to about 2021). For context, the study as a whole: A NanoString immunology panel was first used to screen resected brain tissue from roughly 53 pediatric epilepsy surgery cases for immune gene transcripts. Most of the 12 selected surgery cases also had pre-surgery blood sequenced, which left four cases with brain tissue only. The study at large found these results: Viral specificity was inferred solely from CDR3 sequence similarity, and the HCMV serostatus of the patients was not known. Because pre- and post-surgery blood were sequenced to different depths, clones absent from the pre-surgery sample may reflect undersampling.

In the paper's terms, the time point label means: blood from clinic visit 5 months post-surgery; TSC patient then seizure free. Surgery cases with the highest brain T cell transcript signatures were selected for TCR beta chain sequencing of brain tissue and, where available, blood. Patients had been treated with at least one anti-epileptic drug before surgery. The TCR-sequenced patients were children whose drug-resistant epilepsy was caused by tuberous sclerosis complex, focal cortical dysplasia, Rasmussen encephalitis or hemimegalencephaly. The Monarch genomic DNA purification kit was used to extract bulk genomic DNA from unsorted brain tissue and from whole blood. Taken from the germline V gene, the CDR1 and CDR2 loops are MNHEY and SVGAGI. Counted from cysteine to phenylalanine, this CDR3 has 15 amino acids. Only the CDR3 portion is preserved as DNA: 45 bases, with reading frame beginning at the first base. V drops 5 bases and J drops 4 bases, leaving 17 bases in between.

This receptor was obtained from a boy less than two years old with tuberous sclerosis and intractable seizures. The V and J genes are TRBV6-5 and TRBJ1-1; the D gene is possibly TRBD1, with 5 bases matching. Sequencing used peripheral blood, obtained 4 to 5 months after surgery. The bases are TGTGCCAGCAGTCCCGAGCAGGGTGGTGGCACTGAAGCTTTCTTT. The translation is CASSPEQGGGTEAFF.